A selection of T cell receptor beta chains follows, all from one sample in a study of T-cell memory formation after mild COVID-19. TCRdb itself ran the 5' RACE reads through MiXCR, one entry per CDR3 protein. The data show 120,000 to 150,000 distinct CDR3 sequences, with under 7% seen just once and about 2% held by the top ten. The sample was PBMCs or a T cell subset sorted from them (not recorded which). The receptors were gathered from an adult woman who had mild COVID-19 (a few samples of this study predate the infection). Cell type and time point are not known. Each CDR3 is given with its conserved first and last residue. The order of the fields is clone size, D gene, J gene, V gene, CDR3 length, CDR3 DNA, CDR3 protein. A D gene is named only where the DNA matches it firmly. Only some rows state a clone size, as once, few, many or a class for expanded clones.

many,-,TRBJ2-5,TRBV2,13,TGTGCCAGCAGTGCCGGTAGCCGGGAGACCCAGTACTTC,CASSAGSRETQYF
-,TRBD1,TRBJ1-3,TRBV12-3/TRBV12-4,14,TGTGCCAGCAGTTTCGTTGGGACAGGGAACACCATATATTTT,CASSFVGTGNTIYF
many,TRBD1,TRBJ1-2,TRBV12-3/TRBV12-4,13,TGTGCCAGCAGATCCTCCGGACAGGGGGCGCGGACCTTC,CASRSSGQGARTF
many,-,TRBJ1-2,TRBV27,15,TGTGCCAGCAGTTTAAAGGGGTGGGGTAACTATGGCTACACCTTC,CASSLKGWGNYGYTF
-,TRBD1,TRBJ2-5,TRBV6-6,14,TGTGCCAGCATCCAGGACAGGGGTCTGGAGACCCAGTACTTC,CASIQDRGLETQYF
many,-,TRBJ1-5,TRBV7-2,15,TGTGCCAGCAGCTTAGGAGACAGGCGTAATCAGCCCCAGCATTTT,CASSLGDRRNQPQHF
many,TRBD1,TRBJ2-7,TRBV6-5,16,TGTGCCAGCAGGCTAAAGGGACAGGGGACCTCCTACGAGCAGTACTTC,CASRLKGQGTSYEQYF
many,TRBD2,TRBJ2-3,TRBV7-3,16,TGTGCCAGCAGCTTAGTAGCGGGGGCTAGCACAGATACGCAGTATTTT,CASSLVAGASTDTQYF
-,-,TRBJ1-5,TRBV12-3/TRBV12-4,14,TGTGCCAGCAGTTCAGGGAGCGGTAATCAGCCCCAGCATTTT,CASSSGSGNQPQHF
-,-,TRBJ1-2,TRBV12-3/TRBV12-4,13,TGTGCCAGCAGGAACGACAGTTCATATGGCTACACCTTC,CASRNDSSYGYTF